This T cell receptor beta chain was identified in a study of T cells in Graves' hyperthyroidism and ophthalmopathy. Notes on this clonotype: Its antigen is not identified.

Study-level results: Most expanded thyroid clonotypes above 0.001 also appeared in blood. Before onset, ophthalmopathy was predicted by the model a median roughly 6.8 months earlier.

The V gene's germline CDR1 is LNHNV and CDR2 YYDKDF (reference sequence). Trimming took off 0 bases at V and 7 bases at J, with 6 bases between the two ends. This CDR3 has 13 amino acids. RNA transcripts yielded amplified TCR beta CDR3 regions. The HTBI primer set was used in a first-round RT-PCR of the TCR CDR3. TCRdb independently ran MiXCR on the multiplex PCR reads; one entry per CDR3 protein. The data show hundreds of thousands of distinct CDR3 sequences, with 16% seen just once and 18% held by the top ten. Subjects aged 18 to 65 presented with newly diagnosed hyperthyroidism of less than 2 months' duration. Diagnosing involved the use of clinical symptoms, serum thyroxine and TRAb, thyroid ultrasound and orbital computed tomography.

The receptor's source is a woman between 18 and 29 years old with Graves' hyperthyroidism. This chain joins TRBV15 and TRBJ1-4; no firm D call. The sample taken for sequencing was blood. As DNA, the CDR3 is TGTGCCACCAGCAGAGATAGGAGTGAAAAACTGTTTTTT. Translation: CATSRDRSEKLFF.